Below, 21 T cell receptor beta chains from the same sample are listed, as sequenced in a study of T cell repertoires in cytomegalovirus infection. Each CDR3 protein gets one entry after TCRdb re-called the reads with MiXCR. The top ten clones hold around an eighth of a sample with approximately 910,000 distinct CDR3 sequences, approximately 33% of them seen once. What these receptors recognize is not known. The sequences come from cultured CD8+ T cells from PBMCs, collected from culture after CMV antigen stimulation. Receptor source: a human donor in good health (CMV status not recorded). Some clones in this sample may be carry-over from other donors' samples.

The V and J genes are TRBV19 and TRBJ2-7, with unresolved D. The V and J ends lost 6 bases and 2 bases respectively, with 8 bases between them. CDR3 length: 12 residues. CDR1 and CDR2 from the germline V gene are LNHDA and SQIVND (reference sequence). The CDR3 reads CASSDAAYEQYF. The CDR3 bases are TGTGCCAGTAGCGACGCTGCCTACGAGCAGTACTTC.

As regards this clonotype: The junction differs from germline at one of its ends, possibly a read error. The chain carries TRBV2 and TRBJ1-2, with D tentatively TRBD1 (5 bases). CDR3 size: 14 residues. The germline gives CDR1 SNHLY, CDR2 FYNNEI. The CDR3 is CPSSEGVKVEGYTF. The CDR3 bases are TGTCCCAGTAGTGAAGGGGTGAAAGTCGAGGGCTACACCTTC.

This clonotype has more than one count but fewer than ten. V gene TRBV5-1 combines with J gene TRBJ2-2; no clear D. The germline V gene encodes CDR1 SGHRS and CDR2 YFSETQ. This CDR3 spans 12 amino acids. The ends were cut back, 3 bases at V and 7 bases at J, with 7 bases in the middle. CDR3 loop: CASSWRHGELFF. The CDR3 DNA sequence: TGCGCCAGCAGCTGGCGACACGGGGAGCTGTTTTTT.

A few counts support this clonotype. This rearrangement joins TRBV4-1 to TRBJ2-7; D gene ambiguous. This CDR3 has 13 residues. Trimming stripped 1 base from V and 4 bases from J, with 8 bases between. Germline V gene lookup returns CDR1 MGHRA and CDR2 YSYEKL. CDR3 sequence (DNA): TGCGCCAGCAGCCAAGGGGTAGCTTACGAGCAGTACTTC. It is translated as CASSQGVAYEQYF.

The CDR3, as DNA: TGTGCCAGCAGTGACGGTCAGGGAGATACGCAGTATTTT. Its protein is CASSDGQGDTQYF. The chain recombines TRBV2 with TRBJ2-3, with D maybe TRBD1 (5 bases). The CDR3 spans 13 residues. V dropped 3 bases and J dropped 5 bases, with 9 bases sitting between them. Germline V lookup: CDR1 SNHLY, CDR2 FYNNEI.

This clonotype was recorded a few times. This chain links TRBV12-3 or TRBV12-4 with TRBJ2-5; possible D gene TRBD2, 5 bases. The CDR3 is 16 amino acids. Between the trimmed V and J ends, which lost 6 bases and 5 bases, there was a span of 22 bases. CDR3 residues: CASSFRAGRTRETQYF. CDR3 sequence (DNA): TGTGCCAGCAGCTTCCGGGCGGGCCGAACTCGGGAGACCCAGTACTTC.

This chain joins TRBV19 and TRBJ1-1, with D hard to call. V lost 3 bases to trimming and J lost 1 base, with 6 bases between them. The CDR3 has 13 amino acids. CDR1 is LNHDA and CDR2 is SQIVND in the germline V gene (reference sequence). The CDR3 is CASSIPPNTEAFF. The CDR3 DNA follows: TGTGCCAGTAGTATTCCCCCGAACACTGAAGCTTTCTTT. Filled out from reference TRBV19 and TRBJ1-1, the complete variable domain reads DGGITQSPKYLFRKEGQNVTLSCEQNLNHDAMYWYRQDPGQGLRLIYYSQIVNDFQKGDIAEGYSVSREKKESFPLTVTSAQKNPTAFYLCASSIPPNTEAFFGQGTRLTVV.

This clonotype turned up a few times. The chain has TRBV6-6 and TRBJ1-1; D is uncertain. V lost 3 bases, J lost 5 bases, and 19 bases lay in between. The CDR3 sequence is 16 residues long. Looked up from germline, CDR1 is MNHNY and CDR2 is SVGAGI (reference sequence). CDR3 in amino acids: CASSYRLHPGGTEAFF. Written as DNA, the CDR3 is TGTGCCAGCAGTTATCGTCTGCATCCGGGCGGAACTGAAGCTTTCTTT.

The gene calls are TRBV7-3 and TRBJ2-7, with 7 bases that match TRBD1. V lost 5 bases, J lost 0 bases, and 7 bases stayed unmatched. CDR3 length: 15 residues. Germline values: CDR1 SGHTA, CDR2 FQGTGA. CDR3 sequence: CASSPRDSVSYEQYF. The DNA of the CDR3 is TGTGCCAGCAGCCCTAGGGACAGCGTCTCCTACGAGCAGTACTTC.

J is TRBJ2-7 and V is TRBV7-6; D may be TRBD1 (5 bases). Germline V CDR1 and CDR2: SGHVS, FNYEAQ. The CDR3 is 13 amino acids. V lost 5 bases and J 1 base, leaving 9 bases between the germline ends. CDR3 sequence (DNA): TGTGCCAGCAGCCTGGACATGTCCTACGAGCAGTACGTC. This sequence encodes CASSLDMSYEQYV.

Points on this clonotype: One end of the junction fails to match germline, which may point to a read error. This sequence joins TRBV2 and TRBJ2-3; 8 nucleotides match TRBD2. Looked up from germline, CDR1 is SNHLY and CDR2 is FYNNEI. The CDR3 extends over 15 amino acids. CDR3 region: CANSDPGGPEDTQYF. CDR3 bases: TGTGCCAACAGTGACCCGGGGGGGCCAGAAGATACGCAGTATTTT.

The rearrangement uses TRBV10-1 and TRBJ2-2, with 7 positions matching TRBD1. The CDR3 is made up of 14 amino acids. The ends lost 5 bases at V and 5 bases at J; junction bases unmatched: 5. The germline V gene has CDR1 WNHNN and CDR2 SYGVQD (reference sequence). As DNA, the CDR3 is TGCGCCAGCAGTAAACAACAGGGGACCGGGGAGCTGTTTTTT. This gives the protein CASSKQQGTGELFF.

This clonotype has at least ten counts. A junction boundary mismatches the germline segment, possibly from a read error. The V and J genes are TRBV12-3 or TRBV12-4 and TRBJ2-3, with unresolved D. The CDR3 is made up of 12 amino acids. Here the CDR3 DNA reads TGTGCCAGCAGTTTCTCCACAGAAACGCAGTATTTT. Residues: CASSFSTETQYF.

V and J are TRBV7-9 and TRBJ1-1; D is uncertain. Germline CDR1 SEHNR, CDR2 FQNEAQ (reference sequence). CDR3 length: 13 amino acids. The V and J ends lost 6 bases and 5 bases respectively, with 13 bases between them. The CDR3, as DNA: TGTGCCAGCAGTTTTGTGTGGGGAACTGAAGCTTTCTTT. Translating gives CASSFVWGTEAFF. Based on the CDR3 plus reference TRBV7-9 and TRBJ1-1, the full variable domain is DTGVSQNPRHKITKRGQNVTFRCDPISEHNRLYWYRQTLGQGPEFLTYFQNEAQLEKSRLLSDRFSAERPKGSFSTLEIQRTEQGDSAMYLCASSFVWGTEAFFGQGTRLTVV.

DNA for the CDR3: TGTGCCAGCAGCCCCCTCAGGGACAAGACTCGGCAAGAAAACTACGAGCAGTACGTC. It encodes CASSPLRDKTRQENYEQYV. The chain carries TRBV6-9 and TRBJ2-7; a weak D match, TRBD1 (6 bases). The CDR3 totals 19 residues. V lost 6 bases, J lost 3 bases, and 30 bases lay in between. Germline V gene lookup returns CDR1 MNHGY and CDR2 SVAAGI.

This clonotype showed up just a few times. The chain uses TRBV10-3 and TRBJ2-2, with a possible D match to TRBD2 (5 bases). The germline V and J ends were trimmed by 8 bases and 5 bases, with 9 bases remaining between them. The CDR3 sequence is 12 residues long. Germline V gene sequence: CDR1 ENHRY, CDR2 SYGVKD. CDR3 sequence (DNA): TGTGCCATCGTTAGAGGGACCGGGGAGCTGTTTTTT. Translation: CAIVRGTGELFF.

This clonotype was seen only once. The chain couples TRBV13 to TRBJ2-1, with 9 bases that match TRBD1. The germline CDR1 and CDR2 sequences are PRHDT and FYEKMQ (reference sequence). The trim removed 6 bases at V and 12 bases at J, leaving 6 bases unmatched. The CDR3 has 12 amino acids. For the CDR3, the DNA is TGTGCCAGCAGAGGACCGGGACAGGGGCAGTTCTTC. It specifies CASRGPGQGQFF.

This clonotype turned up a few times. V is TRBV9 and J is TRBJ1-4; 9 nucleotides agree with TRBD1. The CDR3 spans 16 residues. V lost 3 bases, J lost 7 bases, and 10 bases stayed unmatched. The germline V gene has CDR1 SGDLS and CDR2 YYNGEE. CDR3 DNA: TGTGCCAGCAGCGCCGGTCACAGGGGGCGGATTGAAAAACTGTTTTTT. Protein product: CASSAGHRGRIEKLFF.

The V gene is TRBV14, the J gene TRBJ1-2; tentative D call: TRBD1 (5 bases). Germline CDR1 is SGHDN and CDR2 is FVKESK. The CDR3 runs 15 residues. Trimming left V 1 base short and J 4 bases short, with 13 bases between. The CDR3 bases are TGTGCCAGCAGCCAAGTTGTACAGGATGTCTATGGCTACACCTTC. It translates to CASSQVVQDVYGYTF.

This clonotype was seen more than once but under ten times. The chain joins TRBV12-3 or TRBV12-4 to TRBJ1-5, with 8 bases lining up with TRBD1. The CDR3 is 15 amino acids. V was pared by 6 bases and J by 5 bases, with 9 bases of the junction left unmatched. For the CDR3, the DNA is TGTGCCAGCAGCCCTGACAGGGGAGAAGATCAGCCCCAGCATTTT. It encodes CASSPDRGEDQPQHF.

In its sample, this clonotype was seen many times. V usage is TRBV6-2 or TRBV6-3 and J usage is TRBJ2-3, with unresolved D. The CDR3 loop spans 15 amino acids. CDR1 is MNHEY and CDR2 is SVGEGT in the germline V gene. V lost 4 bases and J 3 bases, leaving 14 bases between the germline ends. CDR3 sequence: CASSFQGTRTDTQYF. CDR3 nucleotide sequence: TGTGCCAGCAGTTTTCAAGGAACCCGAACAGATACGCAGTATTTT.